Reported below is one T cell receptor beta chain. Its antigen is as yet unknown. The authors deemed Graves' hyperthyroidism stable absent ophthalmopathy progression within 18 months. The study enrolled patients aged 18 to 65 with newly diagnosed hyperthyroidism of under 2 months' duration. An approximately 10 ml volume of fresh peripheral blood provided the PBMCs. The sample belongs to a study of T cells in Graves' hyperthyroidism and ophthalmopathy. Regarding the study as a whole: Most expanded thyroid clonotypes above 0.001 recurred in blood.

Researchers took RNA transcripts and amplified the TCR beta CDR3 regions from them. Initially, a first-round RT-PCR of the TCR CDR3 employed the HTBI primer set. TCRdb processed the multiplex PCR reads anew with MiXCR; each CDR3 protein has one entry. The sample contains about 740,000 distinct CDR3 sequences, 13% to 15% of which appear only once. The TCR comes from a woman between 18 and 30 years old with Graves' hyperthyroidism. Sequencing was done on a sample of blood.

In DNA form, the CDR3 reads TGTGCCAGCACCCCGGGACCGTCCTACAATGAGCAGTTCTTC. Amino acids: CASTPGPSYNEQFF. The V gene is TRBV19, the J gene TRBJ2-1; D possibly matches TRBD1 or TRBD2 (5 bases each). The CDR3 sequence is 14 residues long. Germline V gene lookup returns CDR1 LNHDA and CDR2 SQIVND (reference sequence). V lost 9 bases, J lost 1 base, and 13 bases lay in between.